A single sample is the source of the 32 T cell receptor beta chains below, sequenced in a study of memory CD4+ T cells and cytomegalovirus serostatus. Single viable CD3+CD4+CD8-CD45RO+ cells were sorted as the memory CD4+ T cells. Using immunoSEQ multiplex PCR, the repertoire was profiled, and TCRdb retains in-frame clones only, with some absent. Of 50,000 to 60,000 clones in the sample, approximately 82% are singletons; the top ten hold 1.5% to 2%. The sequencing input was memory CD4+ T cells from blood. The receptors were gathered from an adult in good health and CMV-seropositive.

The J gene is TRBJ2-7, the V gene TRBV18; possibly TRBD1 for D (5 bases). The ends were cut back, 3 bases at V and 3 bases at J, with 9 bases in the middle. This CDR3 contains 13 residues. CDR1 is KGHSH and CDR2 is LQKENI in the germline V gene. Here the CDR3 DNA reads TGTGCCAGCTCACCGCAGGGCCTCTACGAGCAGTACTTC. Its translation: CASSPQGLYEQYF.

This sequence joins TRBV7-3 and TRBJ2-3; the D call may be TRBD1 or TRBD2 (5 bases each). The germline V gene has CDR1 SGHTA and CDR2 FQGTGA. The CDR3 runs to 16 residues. V gave up 2 bases and J gave up 5 bases, with 17 bases separating them. The CDR3 sequence: CASSLGPGPVLDTQYF. The CDR3 region has the DNA TGTGCCAGCAGCTTAGGCCCGGGACCAGTACTAGATACGCAGTATTTT.

This chain connects TRBV25-1 to TRBJ1-1, with 9 bases matching TRBD1. V shed 8 bases, J shed 4 bases, and the junction held 8 bases outside the gene matches. In germline, CDR1 is MGHDK, CDR2 SYGVNS. The CDR3 sequence is 14 residues long. The CDR3 bases are TGTGCCAGCCGAGGTGACAGGGGGAGCACTGAAGCTTTCTTT. The encoded protein is CASRGDRGSTEAFF.

V gene TRBV10-3 combines with J gene TRBJ1-3; D remains unclear. V was pared by 10 bases and J by 2 bases, with 6 bases between. Germline V gene data show CDR1 as ENHRY and CDR2 as SYGVKD. The length of the CDR3 is 11 residues. CDR3 protein: CATSPGNTIYF. DNA of the CDR3: TGTGCCACTTCCCCTGGAAACACCATATATTTT.

This chain uses TRBV5-8 with TRBJ1-1; 10 nucleotides match TRBD1. The CDR3 has 16 amino acids. In germline, CDR1 is SGHTS, CDR2 YDEGEE. V trimming: 0 bases; J trimming: 1 base; junction bases outside the gene matches: 3. The CDR3 region is CASSLGQGAGNTEAFF. Written as DNA, the CDR3 is TGTGCCAGCAGCTTGGGACAGGGGGCTGGGAACACTGAAGCTTTCTTT.

The chain links TRBV25-1 to TRBJ1-2; D unresolved. The CDR3 is 14 residues long. V lost 1 base, J lost 4 bases, and 10 bases lay in between. The V gene's germline CDR1 is MGHDK and CDR2 SYGVNS. The CDR3 DNA reads TGTGCCAGCAGTGAATGGGTTGTCGGCTATGGCTACACCTTC. It specifies CASSEWVVGYGYTF.

The CDR3 loop is CASRGGGTGYANSHSPLHF. The CDR3 DNA is TGTGCCAGCAGGGGTGGAGGGACAGGTTATGCTAACTCTCATTCACCCCTCCACTTT. The rearrangement links TRBV11-2 to TRBJ1-6; 8 bases fit TRBD1. Germline-derived CDR1 and CDR2 are SGHAT and FQNNGV. V was clipped by 6 bases and J by 8 bases; unmatched bases: 21. This CDR3 has 19 amino acids.

This clone was detected once. V and J are TRBV19 and TRBJ1-1; 8 bases map to TRBD1. Germline assignment: CDR1 LNHDA and CDR2 SQIVND (reference sequence). Trimming removed 7 bases from V and 5 bases from J; junction bases left unmatched: 9. There are 14 residues in the CDR3. The CDR3 DNA is TGTGCCAGTAACCTACGGACAGGGAGGACTGAAGCTTTCTTT. Its protein product is CASNLRTGRTEAFF.

V is TRBV19 and J is TRBJ1-1; tentatively, D is TRBD1 (6 bases). CDR1 and CDR2 from the germline V gene are LNHDA and SQIVND (reference sequence). The length of the CDR3 is 15 residues. Trimming left V 9 bases short and J 0 bases short, with 17 bases between. This CDR3 is CASTNRARMNTEAFF. In DNA, the CDR3 is TGTGCCAGCACCAACAGGGCACGCATGAACACTGAAGCTTTCTTT.

The chain is built from TRBV2 and TRBJ2-5; 8 bases align to TRBD1. The CDR3 has 15 amino acids. V shed 5 bases and J 2 bases; nucleotides not matched to a gene: 7. CDR1 is SNHLY, CDR2 FYNNEI, per germline. CDR3 sequence: CASSPTGVRQETQYF. As DNA, the CDR3 is TGTGCCAGCAGTCCGACAGGGGTGAGACAAGAGACCCAGTACTTC.

The V call is TRBV10-1, the J call TRBJ1-4, with 7 bases lining up with TRBD1. Germline CDR1 WNHNN, CDR2 SYGVQD (reference sequence). CDR3 length: 15 residues. Trimming cost V 3 bases and J 2 bases; bases outside gene matches: 3. The CDR3 is CASSDPGGTNEKLFF. CDR3 nucleotide sequence: TGCGCCAGCAGTGACCCAGGGGGGACTAATGAAAAACTGTTTTTT.

The chain employs TRBV18 and TRBJ2-7; D is perhaps TRBD2 (5 bases). V was clipped by 2 bases and J by 4 bases, with 12 bases between them. CDR1 is KGHSH and CDR2 is LQKENI in the germline V gene. CDR3 length: 14 amino acids. The DNA for the CDR3 is TGTGCCAGCTCACCATTGGGAGTGGGTTACGAGCAGTACTTC. This translates into CASSPLGVGYEQYF.

V gene TRBV11-2 combines with J gene TRBJ2-7; D gene ambiguous. Germline values: CDR1 SGHAT, CDR2 FQNNGV. Trimming stripped 3 bases from V and 4 bases from J, with 4 bases between. The CDR3 has 11 residues. CDR3 protein: CASSLIYEQYF. The CDR3 coding sequence is TGTGCCAGCAGCTTGATTTACGAGCAGTACTTC.

This rearrangement joins TRBV7-2 to TRBJ2-1; 7 nucleotides align to TRBD2. The germline V gene encodes CDR1 SGHTA and CDR2 FQGNSA. The length of the CDR3 is 16 residues. With 5 bases clipped from V and 4 bases from J, the junction kept 11 bases outside the gene matches. CDR3 region: CASSRAGRTRYNEQFF. In DNA form, the CDR3 reads TGTGCCAGCAGCCGCGCAGGCCGGACTAGGTACAATGAGCAGTTCTTC.

The chain is built from TRBV5-1 and TRBJ1-1; maybe TRBD1 (5 bases). The CDR3 extends over 14 amino acids. Looked up from germline, CDR1 is SGHRS and CDR2 is YFSETQ. Trimming shortened V by 3 bases and J by 5 bases, and 14 bases separated the two germline ends. The CDR3 spells CASSWQGDGTEAFF. CDR3 bases: TGCGCCAGCAGCTGGCAGGGCGATGGGACTGAAGCTTTCTTT.

CDR3 DNA: TGTGCCACTAACCAGCCCAGGGACAGGGGTAAAGCTTTCTTT. The encoded protein is CATNQPRDRGKAFF. The rearrangement uses TRBV6-1 and TRBJ1-1; 10 bases are a match to TRBD1. This CDR3 comprises 14 residues. From germline, CDR1 is MNHNS and CDR2 SASEGT. The junction had 14 bases not matched to a gene; V was cut back by 10 bases and J by 9 bases.

In DNA, the CDR3 is TGTGCCAGCACCGACGGGGGACAGGGTCCAGATACGCAGTATTTT. Encoded protein: CASTDGGQGPDTQYF. The chain employs TRBV5-4 and TRBJ2-3; 9 nucleotides match TRBD1. This CDR3 spans 15 amino acids. The V and J ends lost 6 bases and 4 bases, in that order; junction bases with no gene match: 9. Germline lookup yields CDR1 SGHNT and CDR2 YYREEE (reference sequence).

This sequence joins TRBV7-2 and TRBJ1-2, with D possibly matching TRBD1 (6 bases). The CDR3 runs to 15 residues. Trimming took off 5 bases at V and 6 bases at J, with 19 bases between the two ends. The germline V gene encodes CDR1 SGHTA and CDR2 FQGNSA. The CDR3 loop reads CASSPRDTVRDGYTF. The CDR3 nucleotides read TGTGCCAGCAGCCCCCGGGACACCGTTCGGGATGGCTACACCTTC.

This chain connects TRBV6-6 to TRBJ1-2; no firm D call. The V end lost 6 bases, the J end lost 8 bases, and 19 bases lay between the germline ends. Germline assignment: CDR1 MNHNY and CDR2 SVGAGI (reference sequence). The CDR3 extends over 14 amino acids. DNA for the CDR3: TGTGCCAGCAGCCCACCGGACGGCCTCGGGGGCTACACCTTC. Protein product: CASSPPDGLGGYTF.

This clone has just a few counts. J is TRBJ2-3 and V is TRBV5-1, with TRBD1 matching 7 bases. Germline CDR1 and CDR2: SGHRS and YFSETQ. This CDR3 contains 17 residues. J lost 6 bases, V lost 0 bases, and 13 bases had no gene match. The CDR3 bases are TGCGCCAGCAGCTTGGGGGTCGGGGCGCCGACAGGGGATACGCAGTATTTT. The encoded protein is CASSLGVGAPTGDTQYF.

The CDR3 sequence is CASSSPRDRWDPNTEAFF. The CDR3 coding sequence is TGTGCCAGCAGCTCCCCCAGGGACAGGTGGGATCCAAACACTGAAGCTTTCTTT. V and J are TRBV21-1 and TRBJ1-1; the D call in the table, TRBD1, was not verified against the DNA. TRBV21-1 corresponds to a pseudogene. CDR3 length: 18 residues.

This rearrangement joins TRBV5-1 to TRBJ2-5; possibly TRBD1 for D (6 bases). The ends were cut back, 2 bases at V and 5 bases at J, with 13 bases in the middle. CDR1 SGHRS and CDR2 YFSETQ come from the germline V gene. This CDR3 has 14 residues. CDR3: CASSFTTGKETQYF. The DNA for the CDR3 is TGCGCCAGCAGCTTCACTACAGGGAAGGAGACCCAGTACTTC. The variable domain in full, completed from reference TRBV5-1 and TRBJ2-5, reads KAGVTQTPRYLIKTRGQQVTLSCSPISGHRSVSWYQQTPGQGLQFLFEYFSETQRNKGNFPGRFSGRQFSNSRSEMNVSTLELGDSALYLCASSFTTGKETQYFGPGTRLLVL.

The chain uses TRBV7-9 and TRBJ1-6, with D unresolved. The CDR3 is made up of 14 amino acids. The ends were cut back, 5 bases at V and 2 bases at J, with 7 bases in the middle. The germline gives CDR1 SEHNR, CDR2 FQNEAQ (reference sequence). This CDR3 is CASSLDTYNSPLHF. CDR3 in DNA: TGTGCCAGCAGCCTTGACACCTATAATTCACCCCTCCACTTT. Variable domain in full (rest from reference TRBV7-9 and TRBJ1-6): DTGVSQNPRHKITKRGQNVTFRCDPISEHNRLYWYRQTLGQGPEFLTYFQNEAQLEKSRLLSDRFSAERPKGSFSTLEIQRTEQGDSAMYLCASSLDTYNSPLHFGNGTRLTVT.

V usage is TRBV20-1 and J usage is TRBJ1-2; possibly TRBD1 for D (5 bases). The CDR3 consists of 11 residues. Germline V CDR1 and CDR2: DFQATT, SNEGSKA (reference sequence). V was shortened by 1 base and J by 12 bases, with 12 bases between the two germline ends. CDR3 nucleotide sequence: TGCAGTGCTAGAGTGGCGGGGGGAGACACCTTC. It codes for CSARVAGGDTF.

This chain's CDR3 is CASSWFGAGPWNTEAFF. For the CDR3, the DNA is TGTGCCAGTAGTTGGTTCGGTGCGGGGCCCTGGAACACTGAAGCTTTCTTT. The chain recombines TRBV19 with TRBJ1-1; tentative D call: TRBD1 (5 bases). Germline lookup yields CDR1 LNHDA and CDR2 SQIVND (reference sequence). V was pared by 5 bases and J by 1 base, with 20 bases between. CDR3 size: 17 residues.

This clone was counted once. J is TRBJ1-6 and V is TRBV7-9, with 7 bases aligning to TRBD1. In germline, CDR1 is SEHNR, CDR2 FQNEAQ (reference sequence). Germline trimming cut 5 bases from V and 7 bases from J; bases unmatched to any gene: 5. The CDR3 totals 14 residues. The DNA of the CDR3 is TGTGCCAGCAGCGCCACAGGGGACAATTCACCCCTCCACTTT. Encoded protein: CASSATGDNSPLHF.

The V call is TRBV6-6, the J call TRBJ1-2; the D is unclear. CDR3 length equals 13 residues. From germline, CDR1 is MNHNY and CDR2 SVGAGI (reference sequence). Trimming took off 11 bases at V and 4 bases at J, with 17 bases between the two ends. For the CDR3, the DNA is TGTGCCGCGAGACGTGAGACAACCTATGGCTACACCTTC. Protein product: CAARRETTYGYTF.

The rearrangement links TRBV11-2 to TRBJ1-2, with D uncertain. The CDR3 sequence is 17 residues long. The germline V gene has CDR1 SGHAT and CDR2 FQNNGV. V was clipped by 6 bases and J by 0 bases, with 20 bases between them. CDR3 nucleotide sequence: TGTGCCAGCAGGCCCCCCAATTCCCCCAGGTCTAACTATGGCTACACCTTC. Amino acids: CASRPPNSPRSNYGYTF.

This chain connects TRBV4-3 to TRBJ1-4, with TRBD1 as a possible D gene (5 bases). Trimming took off 1 base at V and 8 bases at J, with 17 bases between the two ends. Germline V lookup: CDR1 LGHNA, CDR2 YSLEER. The CDR3 spans 16 residues. The CDR3 loop is CASSQGLPGTREKLFF. For the CDR3, the DNA is TGCGCCAGCAGCCAAGGTTTGCCTGGGACCAGGGAAAAACTGTTTTTT.

This chain connects TRBV4-3 to TRBJ2-1; TRBD2 agrees at 14 bases. J gave up 4 bases and V 0 bases, and 5 bases lay outside the gene matches. CDR3 size: 18 residues. From germline, CDR1 is LGHNA and CDR2 YSLEER. The CDR3 DNA reads TGCGCCAGCAGCCAAGATGGGGGGACTAGCGGGAGATACAATGAGCAGTTCTTC. Amino acid sequence: CASSQDGGTSGRYNEQFF.

This clone has just a few counts. The chain is built from TRBV6-1 and TRBJ2-6; no clear D gene. The germline V gene encodes CDR1 MNHNS and CDR2 SASEGT. CDR3 length equals 14 residues. The V end lost 8 bases, the J end lost 0 bases, and 8 bases lay between the germline ends. CDR3: CASVSVSGANVLTF. CDR3 bases: TGTGCCAGCGTGTCCGTCTCTGGGGCCAACGTCCTGACTTTC.

The chain carries TRBV6-5 and TRBJ2-2; the D is unclear. The length of the CDR3 is 12 residues. Germline V gives CDR1 MNHEY, CDR2 SVGAGI. V gave up 6 bases and J gave up 7 bases, with 9 bases separating them. CDR3 protein: CASRTEIGELFF. CDR3 nucleotide sequence: TGTGCCAGCAGAACCGAGATCGGGGAGCTGTTTTTT.